This TCR beta chain was captured in a study of PD-1 blockade in classical Hodgkin lymphoma. About the research overall: It was nivolumab at 3 mg/kg, given intravenously every 2 weeks, that patients received.

Between the trimmed V and J ends, which lost 2 bases and 5 bases, there was a span of 5 bases. CDR3 length equals 12 residues. Germline V CDR1 and CDR2: WNHNN, SYGVQD (reference sequence). Profiling relied on immunoSEQ multiplex PCR, and the TCRdb table lists in-frame clones only, not all of them. The data contain about 37,000 clones, around 76% of them singletons. With respect to this clone: Its antigen is unknown.

Each patient's relapse followed autologous stem cell transplantation, and brentuximab vedotin exposure varied. Whole-study findings and limits: Baseline TCR diversity was reportedly lower in newly diagnosed patients than healthy donors. For complete responders, baseline diversity was comparable to that of newly diagnosed patients.

The starting material was peripheral blood mononuclear cells (PBMCs), obtained before the second cycle of nivolumab. The rearrangement uses TRBV10-1 and TRBJ2-3; the D is unclear. This clonotype was sampled from a human donor with classical Hodgkin lymphoma. CDR3 in DNA: TGCGCCAGCAGTGAGGGACGAGATACGCAGTATTTT. Amino acid sequence: CASSEGRDTQYF.